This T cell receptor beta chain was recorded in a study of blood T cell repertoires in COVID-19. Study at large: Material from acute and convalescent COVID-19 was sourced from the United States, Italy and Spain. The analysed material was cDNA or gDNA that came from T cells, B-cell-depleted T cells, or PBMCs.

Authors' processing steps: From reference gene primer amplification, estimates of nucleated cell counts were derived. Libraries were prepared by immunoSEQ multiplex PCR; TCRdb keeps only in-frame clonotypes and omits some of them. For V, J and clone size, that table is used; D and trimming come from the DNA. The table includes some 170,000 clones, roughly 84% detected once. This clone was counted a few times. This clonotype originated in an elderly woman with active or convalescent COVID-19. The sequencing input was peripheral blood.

The CDR3 DNA reads TGTGCCAGCAGCCCATTAGTGGGACAGGGGGTGGGAGAGCAGTACTTC. Protein product: CASSPLVGQGVGEQYF. The rearrangement joins TRBV11-2 to TRBJ2-7, with TRBD1 matching over 11 bases. This CDR3 region has 16 residues. Per the germline V gene, CDR1 is SGHAT and CDR2 is FQNNGV. Trimming at V came to 5 bases and at J to 7 bases, leaving 13 bases not matched to a gene.